This T cell receptor (beta chain) is drawn from a study of OX40 agonist ivuxolimab in advanced cancers. Study-wide background: Every 2 weeks, patients got intravenous ivuxolimab at one of six dose levels (0.01-10 mg/kg). Patients with hepatocellular carcinoma, melanoma, renal cell or head and neck cancer made up the dose-escalation patients.

The repertoire was sequenced with immunoSEQ multiplex PCR; TCRdb's copy has only in-frame clones and lacks some. The table records 65,000 to 95,000 clones, 87% of them present only once. The study, taken as a whole, reports: Some nonresponders also had low normalized T-cell clonal expansion.

V lost 6 bases, J lost 2 bases, and 18 bases lay in between. This CDR3 spans 16 amino acids. The V gene's germline CDR1 is SNHLY and CDR2 FYNNEI. As to this clone: The antigen is not known.

The specimen comprised CD4+ or CD8+ T cells sorted from blood, sampled in a trial of the OX40 agonist ivuxolimab. The clonotype was recovered from an adult with an advanced solid tumor such as melanoma, head and neck, liver or kidney cancer. V is TRBV2 and J is TRBJ2-3; D perhaps matches TRBD2 (5 bases). The CDR3 region has the DNA TGTGCCAGCAGGGAGGAGGAACGCAGCTTCACAGATACGCAGTATTTT. Amino acids: CASREEERSFTDTQYF.